This T cell receptor beta chain was profiled in a study of cytomegalovirus exposure and HLA in healthy donors. Study results and limitations: Whilst most TCR sequences proved rare, a subset of public TCRs occurred across many donors.

On this clone itself: Its antigen remains unidentified.

With 60 Vbeta and 13 Jbeta primers, the PCR was carried out. Libraries were prepared by immunoSEQ multiplex PCR; TCRdb keeps only in-frame clonotypes and omits some of them. The sample comprises 90,000 to 110,000 clones, roughly two thirds of which are singletons, and 8.4% rests with the top ten. Germline CDR1 and CDR2: MNHEY and SMNVEV (reference sequence). This CDR3 region has 13 residues. Germline trimming cut 4 bases from V and 4 bases from J; bases unmatched to any gene: 1. V and J are TRBV27 and TRBJ2-7, with 10 bases lining up with TRBD1. The sequencing input was PBMCs. The clonotype originates from a man aged 35 to 55 in good health and CMV-seronegative. The CDR3 reads CASSWGQGYEQYF. The CDR3 DNA reads as TGTGCCAGCAGTTGGGGACAGGGGTACGAGCAGTACTTC.